The subject of this entry is one T cell receptor beta chain. The method was immunoSEQ multiplex PCR; TCRdb's version includes in-frame clones alone and lacks a portion of them. The sample lists about 11,000 clones, 75% to 85% occurring once. Time point reported: week 3, after first cycle of checkpoint inhibitor. Blood was drawn before treatment and at week 3 after checkpoint blockade. The CDR3 has 15 residues. Germline V lookup: CDR1 MNHEY, CDR2 SVGAGI. V shed 0 bases and J 8 bases; nucleotides not matched to a gene: 5. The data derive from a study of blood T cell dynamics during melanoma immunotherapy.

Sequences were derived from blood, sampled from a patient treated with checkpoint blockade. The TCR comes from a human donor with melanoma. V and J are TRBV6-5 and TRBJ1-4; 8 bases are a match to TRBD1. Here the CDR3 reads CASSYSQGAREKLFF. The CDR3 DNA reads TGTGCCAGCAGTTACTCCCAGGGGGCGCGGGAAAAACTGTTTTTT.